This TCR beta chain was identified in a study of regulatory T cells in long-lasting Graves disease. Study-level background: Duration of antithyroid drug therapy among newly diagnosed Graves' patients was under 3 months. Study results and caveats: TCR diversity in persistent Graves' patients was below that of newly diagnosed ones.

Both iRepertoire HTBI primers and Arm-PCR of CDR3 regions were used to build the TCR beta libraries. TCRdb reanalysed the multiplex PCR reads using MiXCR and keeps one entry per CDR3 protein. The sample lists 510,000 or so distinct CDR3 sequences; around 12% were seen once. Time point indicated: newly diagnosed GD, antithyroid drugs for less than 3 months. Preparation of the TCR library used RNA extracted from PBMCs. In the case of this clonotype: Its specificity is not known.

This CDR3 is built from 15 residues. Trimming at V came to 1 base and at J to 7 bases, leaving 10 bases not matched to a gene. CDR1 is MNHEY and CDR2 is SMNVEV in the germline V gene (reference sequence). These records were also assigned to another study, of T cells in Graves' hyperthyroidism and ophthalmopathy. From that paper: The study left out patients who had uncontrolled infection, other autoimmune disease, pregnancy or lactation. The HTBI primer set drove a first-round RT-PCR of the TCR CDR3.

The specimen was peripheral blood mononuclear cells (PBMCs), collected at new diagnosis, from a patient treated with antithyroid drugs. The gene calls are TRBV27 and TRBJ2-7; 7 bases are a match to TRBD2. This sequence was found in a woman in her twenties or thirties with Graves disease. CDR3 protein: CASSLLGEGDGEQYF. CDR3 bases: TGTGCCAGCAGTTTATTGGGGGAGGGTGATGGGGAGCAGTACTTC.